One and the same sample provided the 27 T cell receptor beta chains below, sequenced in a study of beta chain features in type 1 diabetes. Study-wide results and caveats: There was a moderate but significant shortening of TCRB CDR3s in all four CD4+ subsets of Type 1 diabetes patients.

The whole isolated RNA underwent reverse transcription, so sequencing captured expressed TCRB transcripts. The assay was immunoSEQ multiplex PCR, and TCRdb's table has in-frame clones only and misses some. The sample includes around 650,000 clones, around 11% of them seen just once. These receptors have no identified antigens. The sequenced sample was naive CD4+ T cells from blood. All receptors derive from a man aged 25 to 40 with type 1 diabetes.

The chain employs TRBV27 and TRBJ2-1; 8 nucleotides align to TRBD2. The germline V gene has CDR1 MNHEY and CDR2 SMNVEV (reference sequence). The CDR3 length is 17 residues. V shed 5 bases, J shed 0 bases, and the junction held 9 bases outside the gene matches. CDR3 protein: CASSPTAGGSSYNEQFF. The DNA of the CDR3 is TGTGCCAGCAGTCCAACCGCGGGGGGCAGCTCCTACAATGAGCAGTTCTTC.

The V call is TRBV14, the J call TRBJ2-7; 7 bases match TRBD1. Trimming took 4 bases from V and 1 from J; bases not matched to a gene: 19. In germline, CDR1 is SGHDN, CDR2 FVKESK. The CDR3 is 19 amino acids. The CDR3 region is CASSPATGQSTLGSYEQYF. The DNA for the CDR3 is TGTGCCAGCAGCCCTGCCACGGGACAGTCCACTCTAGGGTCCTACGAGCAGTACTTC.

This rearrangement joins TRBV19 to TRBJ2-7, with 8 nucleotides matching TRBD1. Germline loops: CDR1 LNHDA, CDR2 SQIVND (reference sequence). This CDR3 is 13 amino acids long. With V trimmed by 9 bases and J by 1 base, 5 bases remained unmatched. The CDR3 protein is CASTGQASYEQYF. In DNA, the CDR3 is TGTGCCAGCACGGGACAGGCGTCCTACGAGCAGTACTTC.

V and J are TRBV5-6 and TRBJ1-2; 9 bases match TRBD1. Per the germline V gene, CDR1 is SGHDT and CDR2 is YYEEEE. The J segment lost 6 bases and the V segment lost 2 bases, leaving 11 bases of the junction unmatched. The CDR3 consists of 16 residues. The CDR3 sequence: CASSFYSRDRVHGYTF. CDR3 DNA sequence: TGTGCCAGCAGCTTTTATTCCCGGGACAGGGTCCATGGCTACACCTTC.

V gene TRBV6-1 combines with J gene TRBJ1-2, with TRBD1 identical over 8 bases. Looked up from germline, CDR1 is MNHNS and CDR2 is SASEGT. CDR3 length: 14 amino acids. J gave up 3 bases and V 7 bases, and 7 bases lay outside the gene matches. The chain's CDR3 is CASTPGQADYGYTF. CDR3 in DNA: TGTGCCAGCACCCCGGGACAGGCCGACTATGGCTACACCTTC.

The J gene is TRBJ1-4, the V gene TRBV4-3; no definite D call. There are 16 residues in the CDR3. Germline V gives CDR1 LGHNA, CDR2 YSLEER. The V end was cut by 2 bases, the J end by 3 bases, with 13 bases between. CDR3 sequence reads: CASSQKIRGSNEKLFF. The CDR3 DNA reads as TGCGCCAGCAGCCAAAAGATACGAGGTTCTAATGAAAAACTGTTTTTT.

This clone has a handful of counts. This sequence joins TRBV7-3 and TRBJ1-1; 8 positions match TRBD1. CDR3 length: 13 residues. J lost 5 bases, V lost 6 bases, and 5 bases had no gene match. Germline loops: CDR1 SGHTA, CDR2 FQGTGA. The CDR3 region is CASSQGARTEAFF. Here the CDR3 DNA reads TGTGCCAGCAGTCAGGGGGCGCGGACTGAAGCTTTCTTT.

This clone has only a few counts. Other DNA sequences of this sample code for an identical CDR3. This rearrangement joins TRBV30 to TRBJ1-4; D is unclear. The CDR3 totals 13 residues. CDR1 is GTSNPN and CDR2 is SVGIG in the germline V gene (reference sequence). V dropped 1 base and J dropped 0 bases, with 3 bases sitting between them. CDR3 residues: CAWSGATNEKLFF. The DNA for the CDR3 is TGTGCCTGGAGTGGGGCAACTAATGAAAAACTGTTTTTT.

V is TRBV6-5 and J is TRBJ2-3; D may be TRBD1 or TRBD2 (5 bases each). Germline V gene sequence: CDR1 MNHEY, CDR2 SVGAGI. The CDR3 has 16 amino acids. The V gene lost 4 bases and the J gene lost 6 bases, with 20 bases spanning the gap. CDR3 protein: CASSLWTGTFGDTQYF. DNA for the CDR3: TGTGCCAGCAGTTTATGGACGGGGACCTTTGGGGATACGCAGTATTTT.

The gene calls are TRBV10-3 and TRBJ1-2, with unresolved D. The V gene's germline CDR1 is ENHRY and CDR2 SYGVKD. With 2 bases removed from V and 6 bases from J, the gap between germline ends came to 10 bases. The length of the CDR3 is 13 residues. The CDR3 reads CAISELGVDGYTF. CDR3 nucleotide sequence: TGTGCCATCAGTGAGCTGGGCGTCGATGGCTACACCTTC.

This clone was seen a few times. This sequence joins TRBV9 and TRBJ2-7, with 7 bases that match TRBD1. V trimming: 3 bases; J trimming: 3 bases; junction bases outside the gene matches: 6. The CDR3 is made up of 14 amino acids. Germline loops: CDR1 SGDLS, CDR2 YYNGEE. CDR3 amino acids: CASSAWDRGYEQYF. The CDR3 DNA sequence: TGTGCCAGCAGCGCATGGGACAGAGGCTACGAGCAGTACTTC.

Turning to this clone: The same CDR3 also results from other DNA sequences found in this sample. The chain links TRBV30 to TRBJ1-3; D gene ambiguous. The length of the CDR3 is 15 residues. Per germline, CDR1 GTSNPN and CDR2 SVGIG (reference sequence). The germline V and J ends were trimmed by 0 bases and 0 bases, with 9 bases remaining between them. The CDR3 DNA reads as TGTGCCTGGAGTGTAGCCGTGAGCTCTGGAAACACCATATATTTT. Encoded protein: CAWSVAVSSGNTIYF.

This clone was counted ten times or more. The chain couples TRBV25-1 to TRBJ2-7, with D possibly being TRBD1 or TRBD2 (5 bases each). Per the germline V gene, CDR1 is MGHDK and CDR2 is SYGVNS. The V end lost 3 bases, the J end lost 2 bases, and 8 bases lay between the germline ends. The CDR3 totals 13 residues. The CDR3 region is CASSDRDPYEQYF. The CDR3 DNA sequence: TGTGCCAGCAGTGACAGGGACCCCTACGAGCAGTACTTC.

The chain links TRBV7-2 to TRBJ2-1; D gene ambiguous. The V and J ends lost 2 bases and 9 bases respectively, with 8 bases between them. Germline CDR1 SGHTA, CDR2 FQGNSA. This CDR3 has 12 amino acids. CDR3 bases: TGTGCCAGCAGCTTATTCGGCGGTGAGCAGTTCTTC. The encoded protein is CASSLFGGEQFF. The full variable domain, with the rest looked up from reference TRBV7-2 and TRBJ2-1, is GAGVSQSPSNKVTEKGKDVELRCDPISGHTALYWYRQSLGQGLEFLIYFQGNSAPDKSGLPSDRFSAERTGGSVSTLTIQRTQQEDSAVYLCASSLFGGEQFFGPGTRLTVL.

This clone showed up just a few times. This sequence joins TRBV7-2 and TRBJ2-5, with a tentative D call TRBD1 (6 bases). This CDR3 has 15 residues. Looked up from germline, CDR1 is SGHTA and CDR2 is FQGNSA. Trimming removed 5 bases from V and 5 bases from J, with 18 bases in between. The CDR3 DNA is TGTGCCAGCAGCCCTTGGGGAACAGGGCCGGAGACCCAGTACTTC. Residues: CASSPWGTGPETQYF.

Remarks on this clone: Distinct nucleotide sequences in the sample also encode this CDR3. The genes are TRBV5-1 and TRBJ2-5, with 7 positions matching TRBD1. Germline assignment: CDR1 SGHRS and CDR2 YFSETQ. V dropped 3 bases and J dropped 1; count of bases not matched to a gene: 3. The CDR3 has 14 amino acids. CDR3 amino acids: CASSSGQAQETQYF. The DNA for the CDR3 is TGCGCCAGCAGCTCAGGACAGGCCCAAGAGACCCAGTACTTC.

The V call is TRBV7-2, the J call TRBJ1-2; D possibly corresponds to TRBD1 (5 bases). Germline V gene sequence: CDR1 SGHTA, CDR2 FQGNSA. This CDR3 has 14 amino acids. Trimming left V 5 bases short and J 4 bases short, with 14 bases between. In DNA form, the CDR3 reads TGTGCCAGCAGCCTGAATTTTGGGGGCTATGGCTACACCTTC. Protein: CASSLNFGGYGYTF.

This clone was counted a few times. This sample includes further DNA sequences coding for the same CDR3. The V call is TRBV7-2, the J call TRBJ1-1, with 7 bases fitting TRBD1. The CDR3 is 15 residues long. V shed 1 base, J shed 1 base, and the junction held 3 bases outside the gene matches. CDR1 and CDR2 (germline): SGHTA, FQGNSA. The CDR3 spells CASSLGGTANTEAFF. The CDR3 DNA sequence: TGTGCCAGCAGCTTAGGGGGGACAGCGAACACTGAAGCTTTCTTT.

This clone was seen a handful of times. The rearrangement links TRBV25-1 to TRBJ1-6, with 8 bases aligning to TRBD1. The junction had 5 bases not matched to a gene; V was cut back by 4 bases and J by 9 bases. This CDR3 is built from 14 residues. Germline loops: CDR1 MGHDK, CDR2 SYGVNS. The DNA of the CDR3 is TGTGCCAGCAGTGCTACAGGGGGAGGTTCACCCCTCCACTTT. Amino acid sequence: CASSATGGGSPLHF.

The DNA of the CDR3 is TGCAGCGTTGCTGGGGGTGGAAACACCATATATTTT. Encoded protein: CSVAGGGNTIYF. The V call is TRBV29-1, the J call TRBJ1-3; tentative D call: TRBD1 (5 bases). The CDR3 runs to 12 residues. Between the trimmed V and J ends, which lost 4 bases and 3 bases, there was a span of 7 bases. Germline values: CDR1 SQVTM, CDR2 ANQGSEA.

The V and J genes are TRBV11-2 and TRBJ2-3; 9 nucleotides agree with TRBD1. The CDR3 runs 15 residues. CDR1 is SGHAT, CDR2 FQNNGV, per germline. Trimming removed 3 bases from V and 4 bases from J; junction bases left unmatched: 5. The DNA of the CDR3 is TGTGCCAGCAGCTTGGACAGGGGAACCGCAGATACGCAGTATTTT. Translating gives CASSLDRGTADTQYF.

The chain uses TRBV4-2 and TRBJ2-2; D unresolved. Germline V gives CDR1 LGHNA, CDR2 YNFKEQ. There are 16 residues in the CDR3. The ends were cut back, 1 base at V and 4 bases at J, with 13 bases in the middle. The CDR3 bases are TGTGCCAGCAGCCAAGGAGCGCCTACGAGCACCGGGGAGCTGTTTTTT. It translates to CASSQGAPTSTGELFF.

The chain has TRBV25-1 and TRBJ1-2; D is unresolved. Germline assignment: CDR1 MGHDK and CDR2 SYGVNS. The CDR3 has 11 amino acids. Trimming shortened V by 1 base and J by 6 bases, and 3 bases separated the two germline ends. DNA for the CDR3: TGTGCCAGCAGTGAATCTAATGGCTACACCTTC. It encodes CASSESNGYTF.

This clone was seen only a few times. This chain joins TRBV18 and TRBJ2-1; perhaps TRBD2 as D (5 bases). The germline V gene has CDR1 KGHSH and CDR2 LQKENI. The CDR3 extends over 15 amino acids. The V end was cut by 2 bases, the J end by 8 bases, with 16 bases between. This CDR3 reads CASSPGVASFDEQFF. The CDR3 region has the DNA TGTGCCAGCTCACCAGGGGTAGCGTCCTTCGATGAGCAGTTCTTC. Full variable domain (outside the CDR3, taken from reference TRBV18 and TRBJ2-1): NAGVMQNPRHLVRRRGQEARLRCSPMKGHSHVYWYRQLPEEGLKFMVYLQKENIIDESGMPKERFSAEFPKEGPSILRIQQVVRGDSAAYFCASSPGVASFDEQFFGPGTRLTVL.

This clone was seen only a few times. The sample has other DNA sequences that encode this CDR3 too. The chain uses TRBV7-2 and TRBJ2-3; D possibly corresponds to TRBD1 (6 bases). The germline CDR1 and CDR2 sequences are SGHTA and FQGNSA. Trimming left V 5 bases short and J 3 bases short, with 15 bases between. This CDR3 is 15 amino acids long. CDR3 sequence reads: CASSPRRGSTDTQYF. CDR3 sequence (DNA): TGTGCCAGCAGCCCCCGCAGGGGTTCGACAGATACGCAGTATTTT.

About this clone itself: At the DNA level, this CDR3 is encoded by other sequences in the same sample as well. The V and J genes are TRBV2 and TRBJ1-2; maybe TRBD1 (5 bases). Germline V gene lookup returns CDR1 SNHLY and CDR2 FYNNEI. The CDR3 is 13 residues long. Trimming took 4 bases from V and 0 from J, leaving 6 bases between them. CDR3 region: CASSGQSNYGYTF. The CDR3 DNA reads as TGTGCCAGCAGTGGACAGTCTAACTATGGCTACACCTTC.

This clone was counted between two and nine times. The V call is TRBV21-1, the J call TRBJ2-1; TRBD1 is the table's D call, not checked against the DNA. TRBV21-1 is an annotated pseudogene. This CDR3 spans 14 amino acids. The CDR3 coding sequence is TGTGCCAGCAGCAAATTCGGGACAGGTCTTGAGCAGTTCTTC. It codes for CASSKFGTGLEQFF.